This T cell receptor (beta chain) emerged from a study of T-cell reconstitution after alpha-beta-depleted transplantation in children. In this sample, this clonotype turned up many times. The CDR3 has 11 amino acids. Germline loops: CDR1 DFQATT, CDR2 SNEGSKA (reference sequence). Trimming took 5 bases from V and 4 from J, leaving 6 bases between them. During its preparation, the TCRbeta library received unique molecular identifiers. MiXCR, run by TCRdb on the PCR reads, gives a single entry per CDR3 protein. This sample carries over 70,000 distinct CDR3 sequences, approximately 12% of them seen once, and the ten largest clones take about 14%.

The source was PBMCs from the stem cell graft donor, collected from the stem cell graft. The chain has TRBV20-1 and TRBJ2-1, with D uncertain. The sequence derives from a human donor who donated a stem cell graft to a child with inherited bone marrow failure. The CDR3 here is CSAQSYNEQFF. The CDR3 DNA is TGCAGTGCTCAAAGTTACAATGAGCAGTTCTTC.